This T cell receptor beta chain was sequenced during a study of T cell responses to AZD1222 COVID-19 vaccine. Study-wide context: Pooling of second doses given at about 4 or about 12 weeks was done. General study points: Among the donors, most were white British and more were female, and clonal diversity was possibly underestimated. Repertoires were collected only later (after the peak T cell response had occurred). At baseline, seropositivity was found in only a handful of AZD1222 recipients.

Of note for this clone: The target antigen is unknown.

The germline V gene has CDR1 MNHEY and CDR2 SMNVEV (reference sequence). CDR3 size: 14 residues. The ends were cut back, 5 bases at V and 5 bases at J, with 16 bases in the middle. Measured with immunoSEQ multiplex PCR; TCRdb has only the in-frame clones, and not every one. Among 110,000 or so clones, around 93% were seen once, and the ten largest hold around 7%. This sequence originates from an adult in good health. The chain uses TRBV27 and TRBJ2-7; D remains ambiguous. The specimen comprised peripheral blood, sampled on day 0 of AZD1222 vaccination. CDR3 sequence: CASSLLRAGDEQYF. The CDR3 coding sequence is TGTGCCAGCAGTCTACTCCGGGCTGGGGACGAGCAGTACTTC.